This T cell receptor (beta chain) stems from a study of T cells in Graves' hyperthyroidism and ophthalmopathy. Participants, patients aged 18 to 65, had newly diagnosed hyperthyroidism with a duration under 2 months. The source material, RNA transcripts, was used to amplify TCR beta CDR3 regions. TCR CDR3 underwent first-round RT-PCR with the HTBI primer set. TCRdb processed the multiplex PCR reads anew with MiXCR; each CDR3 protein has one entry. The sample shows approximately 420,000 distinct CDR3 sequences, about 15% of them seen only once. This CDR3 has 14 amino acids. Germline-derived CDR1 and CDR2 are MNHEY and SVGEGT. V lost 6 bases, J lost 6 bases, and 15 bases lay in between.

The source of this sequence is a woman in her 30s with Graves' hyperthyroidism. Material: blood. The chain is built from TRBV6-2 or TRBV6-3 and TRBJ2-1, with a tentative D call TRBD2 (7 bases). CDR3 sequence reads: CASSGGTFANEQFF. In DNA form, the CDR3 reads TGTGCCAGCAGCGGGGGGACATTCGCCAATGAGCAGTTCTTC.